The 30 T cell receptor beta chains in this list originate from one sample, sequenced in a study of T cell repertoires in cytomegalovirus infection. These receptors' antigens are unknown. TCRdb re-called the reads through MiXCR, storing one row per CDR3 protein. The sample has about 770,000 distinct CDR3 sequences, approximately 32% seen once. The sample consisted of cultured CD8+ T cells from PBMCs, taken from culture after CMV antigen stimulation. These receptors were taken from a human donor in good health (CMV status not recorded). Some clones in this sample may be carry-over from other donors' samples.

The chain employs TRBV11-2 and TRBJ2-3; TRBD2 aligns across 10 bases. CDR3 length: 18 amino acids. Germline V CDR1 and CDR2: SGHAT, FQNNGV. The ends lost 1 base at V and 0 bases at J; junction bases unmatched: 7. The CDR3 sequence is CASSLGLAGATSTDTQYF. The CDR3 nucleotides read TGTGCCAGCAGCTTAGGCCTAGCGGGGGCCACTAGCACAGATACGCAGTATTTT.

At least ten counts were recorded for this clonotype. The chain carries TRBV5-1 and TRBJ1-3, with D possibly matching TRBD1 (5 bases). V lost 3 bases, J lost 0 bases, and 16 bases lay in between. The V gene's germline CDR1 is SGHRS and CDR2 YFSETQ. The CDR3 is 17 amino acids. The CDR3 coding sequence is TGCGCCAGCAGCTCCAATCCCCAGGGAAGCTCTGGAAACACCATATATTTT. It is translated as CASSSNPQGSSGNTIYF.

This clonotype has a handful of counts. The gene calls are TRBV12-3 or TRBV12-4 and TRBJ2-1; TRBD2 matches 9 bases. This CDR3 region has 15 residues. Trimming cost V 6 bases and J 6 bases; bases outside gene matches: 9. The CDR3 DNA sequence: TGTGCCAGCAGGGCTTGGCGGGGGGGCCGCAATGAGCAGTTCTTC. It translates to CASRAWRGGRNEQFF.

The rearrangement uses TRBV20-1 and TRBJ1-4; D perhaps matches TRBD1 (5 bases). V was cut by 0 bases and J by 6 bases, with 8 bases left in between. CDR1 is DFQATT, CDR2 SNEGSKA, per germline (reference sequence). The CDR3 has 13 residues. CDR3 residues: CSAREAGYEKLFF. The DNA of the CDR3 is TGCAGTGCTAGAGAAGCAGGGTATGAAAAACTGTTTTTT.

Comments on this clonotype: At one end, the junction sequence differs from germline, possibly due to a read error. This sequence joins TRBV4-1 and TRBJ2-1; D may be TRBD2 (6 bases). Germline-derived CDR1 and CDR2 are MGHRA and YSYEKL. The CDR3 contains 15 residues. The CDR3 nucleotides are TGCGCCAGCAGCCTTGGACTAACTGGCTACAATGAGCAGTTGTTC. Translation gives CASSLGLTGYNEQLF.

This clonotype has just one count. This chain uses TRBV19 with TRBJ1-5; 7 nucleotides match TRBD1. Germline values: CDR1 LNHDA, CDR2 SQIVND (reference sequence). The CDR3 sequence is 18 residues long. With V trimmed by 4 bases and J by 3 bases, 15 bases remained unmatched. The DNA of the CDR3 is TGTGCCAGTAGTACCCCCGGCCACAGGGGAAAGGACAATCAGCCCCAGCATTTT. The encoded protein is CASSTPGHRGKDNQPQHF.

The V call is TRBV4-1, the J call TRBJ2-3; 15 positions match TRBD2. The germline V gene has CDR1 MGHRA and CDR2 YSYEKL. The V and J ends lost 4 bases and 4 bases, in that order; junction bases with no gene match: 3. This CDR3 has 16 residues. In DNA, the CDR3 is TGCGCCAGCAGCCGGACTAGCGGGGGGGCCTCAGATACGCAGTATTTT. Its translation is CASSRTSGGASDTQYF.

This clonotype was counted many times. The J gene is TRBJ2-1, the V gene TRBV7-8; no clear D. The CDR3 spans 13 residues. The germline gives CDR1 SGHVS, CDR2 FQNEAQ. The V end lost 6 bases, the J end lost 6 bases, and 12 bases lay between the germline ends. The CDR3 loop is CASSYSPSNEQFF. CDR3 nucleotide sequence: TGTGCCAGCAGTTACTCGCCGTCCAATGAGCAGTTCTTC.

The chain joins TRBV20-1 to TRBJ1-2; no firm D call. CDR3 length: 18 residues. The ends were cut back, 2 bases at V and 2 bases at J, with 24 bases in the middle. CDR1 and CDR2 from the germline V gene are DFQATT and SNEGSKA (reference sequence). CDR3 bases: TGCAGTGCTAGAAAGCACGAGGCTTCTATGCCACTAAACTATGGCTACACCTTC. Its translation: CSARKHEASMPLNYGYTF.

This clonotype was seen just once. V usage is TRBV10-3 and J usage is TRBJ1-1, with TRBD1 identical over 9 bases. Unmatched junction bases numbered 8, after V lost 9 bases and J lost 3 bases. The CDR3 totals 14 residues. Germline CDR1 reads ENHRY; CDR2 reads SYGVKD. The DNA for the CDR3 is TGTGCCATAACAGGGGGCGGGTGGTACACTGAAGCTTTCTTT. Translating gives CAITGGGWYTEAFF.

At least ten counts were recorded for this clonotype. V usage is TRBV27 and J usage is TRBJ2-7, with D perhaps TRBD1 (6 bases). Trimming cost V 6 bases and J 3 bases, with 18 bases left between them. Per the germline V gene, CDR1 is MNHEY and CDR2 is SMNVEV (reference sequence). The CDR3 runs 15 residues. The CDR3 coding sequence is TGTGCCAGCAGCTTTTCCCCGACAGGAGGCTACGAGCAGTACTTC. Translated: CASSFSPTGGYEQYF.

This clonotype turned up a few times. This rearrangement joins TRBV5-6 to TRBJ2-1; D gene uncertain. V was clipped by 0 bases and J by 5 bases, with 15 bases between them. Germline V lookup: CDR1 SGHDT, CDR2 YYEEEE. CDR3 size: 16 residues. The CDR3 DNA reads as TGTGCCAGCAGCTTGGAAACAGCCTCTCCGAACAATGAGCAGTTCTTC. It specifies CASSLETASPNNEQFF.

CDR3 nucleotide sequence: TGTGCCAGCAGTGAAGGCGACAGCTTCTACGAGCAGTACTTC. As protein: CASSEGDSFYEQYF. This sequence joins TRBV6-1 and TRBJ2-7; D might be TRBD1 (5 bases). Looked up from germline, CDR1 is MNHNS and CDR2 is SASEGT. The length of the CDR3 is 14 residues. Deletions cut 1 base from V and 3 bases from J, with 10 bases between.

The gene calls are TRBV27 and TRBJ2-5; 10 bases fit TRBD1. Losses at the gene ends were 7 bases for V and 1 base for J; bases not matched to a gene: 6. Germline CDR1 MNHEY, CDR2 SMNVEV (reference sequence). This CDR3 is built from 15 residues. CDR3 sequence: CASKRDRGSQETQYF. In DNA form, the CDR3 reads TGTGCCAGCAAACGGGACAGGGGCTCCCAAGAGACCCAGTACTTC.

The chain carries TRBV5-1 and TRBJ1-1, with D possibly matching TRBD1 (6 bases). The length of the CDR3 is 17 residues. V was trimmed by 3 bases and J by 5 bases, leaving 23 bases between them. CDR1 and CDR2 (germline): SGHRS, YFSETQ. CDR3 in amino acids: CASSSPDGGRRWTEAFF. The DNA of the CDR3 is TGCGCCAGCAGCTCCCCCGACGGGGGGCGGCGATGGACTGAAGCTTTCTTT.

As regards this clonotype: The germline gene is not matched at one end of the junction; a read error may be the cause. J is TRBJ2-1 and V is TRBV6-1; D remains unclear. The germline V gene has CDR1 MNHNS and CDR2 SASEGT. The CDR3 runs 14 residues. The CDR3 nucleotides are TGTGCCAGCACCTTATACGGGTCCTACTATGAGCAGTTCTTC. The encoded protein is CASTLYGSYYEQFF.

The chain employs TRBV7-8 and TRBJ2-1, with D tentatively TRBD1 or TRBD2 (5 bases each). Germline V lookup: CDR1 SGHVS, CDR2 FQNEAQ. The CDR3 loop spans 13 amino acids. V was pared by 3 bases and J by 5 bases, with 8 bases between. CDR3 sequence (DNA): TGTGCCAGCAGCTTTGAGGGGAACAATGAGCAGTTCTTC. It translates to CASSFEGNNEQFF.

There are a few counts of this clonotype. This chain joins TRBV28 and TRBJ2-3, with unresolved D. The CDR3 runs to 14 residues. Germline CDR1 is MDHEN and CDR2 is SYDVKM. Trimming stripped 3 bases from V and 6 bases from J, with 13 bases between. The CDR3 sequence: CASSFRALRDTQYF. CDR3 DNA sequence: TGTGCCAGCAGTTTCCGGGCCCTACGGGATACGCAGTATTTT.

This clonotype appeared a few times. The chain recombines TRBV28 with TRBJ2-7; the D call may be TRBD1 or TRBD2 (6 bases each). Germline V gives CDR1 MDHEN, CDR2 SYDVKM. This CDR3 spans 15 amino acids. V gave up 6 bases and J gave up 1 base, with 16 bases separating them. The CDR3 coding sequence is TGTGCCAGCAGGGGGGGACAAATCCTGTCCTACGAGCAGTACGTC. Its protein is CASRGGQILSYEQYV.

This clonotype came up a few times. The V gene is TRBV7-9, the J gene TRBJ2-1; D is unclear. Germline CDR1 SEHNR, CDR2 FQNEAQ (reference sequence). This CDR3 spans 12 amino acids. V lost 5 bases and J 11 bases, leaving 13 bases between the germline ends. The CDR3 loop is CASSKEDAKQFF. The CDR3 bases are TGTGCCAGCAGCAAAGAGGACGCAAAGCAGTTCTTC.

In the case of this clonotype: At one end, the junction sequence differs from germline, possibly due to a read error. This chain links TRBV7-7 with TRBJ2-1; D uncertain. This CDR3 contains 15 residues. Germline assignment: CDR1 SSHAT and CDR2 FNYEAQ (reference sequence). This chain's CDR3 is CASSLNPSPIDEQFF. The CDR3 DNA reads TGTGCTAGCAGCTTAAACCCCAGCCCTATCGATGAGCAGTTCTTC.

The rearrangement links TRBV6-2 or TRBV6-3 to TRBJ1-1, with D tentatively TRBD1 (5 bases). V dropped 0 bases and J dropped 1 base, with 21 bases sitting between them. The CDR3 is 19 residues long. From germline, CDR1 is MNHEY and CDR2 SVGEGT. CDR3 in DNA: TGTGCCAGCAGTTACTCCCCCCTACCACAGGTCATAAAGAACACTGAAGCTTTCTTT. It codes for CASSYSPLPQVIKNTEAFF.

V is TRBV7-2 and J is TRBJ2-1, with TRBD2 as a possible D gene (5 bases). There are 14 residues in the CDR3. Trimming removed 1 base at V and 6 bases at J, with 10 bases between. Germline V gene lookup returns CDR1 SGHTA and CDR2 FQGNSA. DNA for the CDR3: TGTGCCAGCAGCTTAGGGACTGTTCGCAATGAGCAGTTCTTC. This codes for CASSLGTVRNEQFF. The full variable domain, with the rest looked up from reference TRBV7-2 and TRBJ2-1, is GAGVSQSPSNKVTEKGKDVELRCDPISGHTALYWYRQSLGQGLEFLIYFQGNSAPDKSGLPSDRFSAERTGGSVSTLTIQRTQQEDSAVYLCASSLGTVRNEQFFGPGTRLTVL.

The table lists this clonotype with a few counts. One end of the junction is discordant with germline, which a read error may explain. The chain is built from TRBV7-7 and TRBJ2-3; D might be TRBD2 (7 bases). Germline V lookup: CDR1 SSHAT, CDR2 FNYEAQ (reference sequence). The CDR3 is 16 residues long. In DNA form, the CDR3 reads TGTGCTAGCAGCCCCTTTCCGGGGGGCAAGACAGATACGCAGTATTTT. This encodes CASSPFPGGKTDTQYF.

This clonotype has only one observation. The V call is TRBV2, the J call TRBJ2-5; D is unclear. The CDR3 extends over 15 amino acids. The germline V gene has CDR1 SNHLY and CDR2 FYNNEI. Trimming took 3 bases from V and 2 from J, leaving 13 bases between them. In nucleotides, the CDR3 is TGTGCCAGCAGTGAGGGGTCAGGAGAACAAGAGACCCAGTACTTC. It translates to CASSEGSGEQETQYF.

At least ten counts were recorded for this clonotype. This chain links TRBV7-9 with TRBJ1-1; D is perhaps TRBD1 (5 bases). The length of the CDR3 is 17 residues. CDR1 SEHNR and CDR2 FQNEAQ come from the germline V gene (reference sequence). V was trimmed by 5 bases and J by 9 bases, leaving 28 bases between them. This chain's CDR3 is CASSPRVGPPGDRKAFF. CDR3 in DNA: TGTGCCAGCAGCCCCCGGGTGGGACCTCCGGGGGATAGGAAAGCTTTCTTT.

In this sample, this clonotype turned up a few times. This chain links TRBV7-2 with TRBJ1-1, with 7 nucleotides matching TRBD1. Per the germline V gene, CDR1 is SGHTA and CDR2 is FQGNSA. The CDR3 spans 16 residues. The V and J ends lost 0 bases and 1 base, in that order; junction bases with no gene match: 5. As DNA, the CDR3 is TGTGCCAGCAGCTTAGCGACTGGGACAGCGAACACTGAAGCTTTCTTT. Amino acid sequence: CASSLATGTANTEAFF.

This clonotype was detected a few times. The chain has TRBV20-1 and TRBJ2-2; 8 nucleotides match TRBD1. V dropped 1 base and J dropped 2; count of bases not matched to a gene: 9. Germline-derived CDR1 and CDR2 are DFQATT and SNEGSKA (reference sequence). This CDR3 has 17 residues. The CDR3 nucleotides are TGCAGTGCTAGAGGTCCCCGGGACAGGCTCAACACCGGGGAGCTGTTTTTT. Translation: CSARGPRDRLNTGELFF.

This chain links TRBV6-2 or TRBV6-3 with TRBJ2-1; D possibly corresponds to TRBD2 (6 bases). The germline gives CDR1 MNHEY, CDR2 SVGEGT. The germline V and J ends were trimmed by 4 bases and 10 bases, with 11 bases remaining between them. CDR3 length equals 12 residues. CDR3 sequence reads: CASSSGDWEQFF. The CDR3, as DNA: TGTGCCAGCAGTTCCGGGGACTGGGAGCAGTTCTTC.

This clonotype was detected only a few times. J is TRBJ2-2 and V is TRBV10-1; D not certain. Trimming took 0 bases from V and 8 from J, leaving 7 bases between them. CDR1 and CDR2 from the germline V gene are WNHNN and SYGVQD (reference sequence). This CDR3 has 13 residues. CDR3: CASSESLSGELFF. The CDR3 coding sequence is TGCGCCAGCAGTGAGTCGTTAAGTGGGGAGCTGTTTTTT.